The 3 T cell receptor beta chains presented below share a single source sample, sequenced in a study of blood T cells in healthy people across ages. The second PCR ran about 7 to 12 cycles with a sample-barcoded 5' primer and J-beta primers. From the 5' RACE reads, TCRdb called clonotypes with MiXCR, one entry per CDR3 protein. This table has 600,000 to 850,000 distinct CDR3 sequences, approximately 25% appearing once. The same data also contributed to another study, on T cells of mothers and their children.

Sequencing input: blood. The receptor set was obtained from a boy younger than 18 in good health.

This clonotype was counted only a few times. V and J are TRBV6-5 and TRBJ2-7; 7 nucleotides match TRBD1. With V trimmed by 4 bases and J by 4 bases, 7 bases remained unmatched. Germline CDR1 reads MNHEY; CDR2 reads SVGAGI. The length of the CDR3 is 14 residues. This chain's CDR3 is CASSSETGPYEQYF. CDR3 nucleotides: TGTGCCAGCAGTTCTGAGACAGGGCCTTACGAGCAGTACTTC.

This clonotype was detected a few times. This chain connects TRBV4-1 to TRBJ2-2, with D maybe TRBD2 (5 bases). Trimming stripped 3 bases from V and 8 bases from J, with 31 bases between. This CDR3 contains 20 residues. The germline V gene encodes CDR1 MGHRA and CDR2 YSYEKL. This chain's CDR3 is CASSQDTGKIGGSTKGELFF. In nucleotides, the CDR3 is TGCGCCAGCAGCCAGGATACGGGGAAAATTGGCGGTTCTACAAAGGGGGAGCTGTTTTTT.

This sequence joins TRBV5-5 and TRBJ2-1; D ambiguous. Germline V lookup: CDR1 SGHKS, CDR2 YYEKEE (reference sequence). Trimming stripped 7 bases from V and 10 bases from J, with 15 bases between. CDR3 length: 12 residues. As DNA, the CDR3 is TGTGCCAGCGAGCCCCGGCTGAGCGAGCAGTTCTTC. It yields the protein CASEPRLSEQFF.